The 14 T cell receptor beta chains reported below all come from one sample, sequenced in a study of molecular identifiers for immune sequencing clone quantification. From the PCR reads, TCRdb called clonotypes with MiXCR, one entry per CDR3 protein. This sample has 300,000 to 400,000 distinct CDR3 sequences, with under 25% found just once. The material sequenced was naive CD8+ T cells from blood, with Jurkat cell RNA spiked in. Regarding subset: FACS-sorted CD8+CD4-CCR7+CD45RA+ naive T cells. The source is a human donor in good health. Some libraries in this study had Jurkat cell RNA spiked in.

This clonotype was seen ten or more times. The chain carries TRBV20-1 and TRBJ2-7; no clear D gene. Looked up from germline, CDR1 is DFQATT and CDR2 is SNEGSKA (reference sequence). The CDR3 has 14 residues. The V and J ends lost 4 bases and 0 bases respectively, with 13 bases between them. The CDR3 region has the DNA TGCAGTGCTAACCACCCGCTTGACTCCTACGAGCAGTACTTC. As protein: CSANHPLDSYEQYF.

Worth noting for this clonotype: Possible read error: a much larger clone is one base away. The V gene is TRBV9, the J gene TRBJ2-7; TRBD2 might be the D (6 bases). Per the germline V gene, CDR1 is SGDLS and CDR2 is YYNGEE. The CDR3 extends over 14 amino acids. The CDR3 coding sequence is TGTGCCAGCAGCGTAGCACTAGCTCCCTACGGGCAGTACTTC. Its translation: CASSVALAPYGQYF. Looking up the rest from reference TRBV9 and TRBJ2-7 gives the full variable domain: DSGVTQTPKHLITATGQRVTLRCSPRSGDLSVYWYQQSLDQGLQFLIQYYNGEERAKGNILERFSAQQFPDLHSELNLSSLELGDSALYFCASSVALAPYGQYFGPGTRLTVT.

J is TRBJ2-2 and V is TRBV20-1; the match to TRBD2 covers 7 bases. The J segment lost 4 bases and the V segment lost 3 bases, leaving 14 bases of the junction unmatched. The CDR3 has 17 amino acids. Germline assignment: CDR1 DFQATT and CDR2 SNEGSKA (reference sequence). CDR3 in amino acids: CSASHYMGGSSTGELFF. The CDR3 nucleotides read TGCAGTGCTAGTCATTACATGGGGGGGAGTAGCACCGGGGAGCTGTTTTTT.

The chain has TRBV9 and TRBJ1-2; perhaps TRBD1 as D (6 bases). V gave up 4 bases and J gave up 4 bases, with 32 bases separating them. In germline, CDR1 is SGDLS, CDR2 YYNGEE. The CDR3 loop spans 20 amino acids. The CDR3 reads CASSPDDKIARQVGGYGYTF. In DNA, the CDR3 is TGTGCCAGCAGCCCCGACGATAAGATTGCCCGACAGGTTGGGGGCTATGGCTACACCTTC.

As regards this clonotype: A junction boundary mismatches the germline segment, possibly from a read error. This chain uses TRBV19 with TRBJ1-1; 7 nucleotides match TRBD1. Germline CDR1 is LNHDA and CDR2 is SQIVND (reference sequence). This CDR3 is 14 amino acids long. This CDR3 reads CASTMNRGWTEAYF. In nucleotides, the CDR3 is TGTGCCAGTACCATGAACAGGGGTTGGACTGAAGCTTACTTT.

This clonotype was seen many times. This chain links TRBV13 with TRBJ1-1; TRBD1 might be the D (5 bases). Germline loops: CDR1 PRHDT, CDR2 FYEKMQ (reference sequence). V dropped 5 bases and J dropped 1 base, with 11 bases sitting between them. CDR3 length: 14 amino acids. The CDR3 sequence is CASSHAGQNTEAFF. DNA of the CDR3: TGTGCCAGCAGCCACGCGGGGCAGAACACTGAAGCTTTCTTT.

This clonotype has at least ten counts. J is TRBJ2-7 and V is TRBV7-2, with 7 bases aligning to TRBD2. The CDR3 extends over 13 amino acids. Germline loops: CDR1 SGHTA, CDR2 FQGNSA. Trimming took 5 bases from V and 3 from J; bases not matched to a gene: 4. This chain's CDR3 is CASSPWGGYEQYF. The DNA for the CDR3 is TGTGCCAGCAGCCCCTGGGGGGGCTACGAGCAGTACTTC.

Notes on this clonotype: An end of the junction does not agree with germline; a read error may underlie this. J is TRBJ2-1 and V is TRBV11-2; a possible D gene is TRBD2 (5 bases). There are 16 residues in the CDR3. Germline V gives CDR1 SGHAT, CDR2 FQNNGV. The chain's CDR3 is CAGSPMEADLYNEQFF. The CDR3 DNA follows: TGTGCCGGCAGCCCTATGGAGGCAGACCTCTACAATGAGCAGTTCTTC.

Many counts were recorded for this clonotype. This chain joins TRBV29-1 and TRBJ1-5; D is unresolved. In germline, CDR1 is SQVTM, CDR2 ANQGSEA. This CDR3 has 16 amino acids. Deletions cut 4 bases from V and 0 bases from J, with 16 bases between. The CDR3 bases are TGCAGCGTTGTGTTAGTCGGCGATTATAGCAATCAGCCCCAGCATTTT. Translating gives CSVVLVGDYSNQPQHF. Looking up the rest from reference TRBV29-1 and TRBJ1-5 gives the full variable domain: SAVISQKPSRDICQRGTSLTIQCQVDSQVTMMFWYRQQPGQSLTLIATANQGSEATYESGFVIDKFPISRPNLTFSTLTVSNMSPEDSSIYLCSVVLVGDYSNQPQHFGDGTRLSIL.

This clonotype was observed many times. The chain couples TRBV25-1 to TRBJ2-3, with 7 bases that match TRBD1. Germline V gene sequence: CDR1 MGHDK, CDR2 SYGVNS. The CDR3 is 14 amino acids. With V trimmed by 8 bases and J by 4 bases, 9 bases remained unmatched. CDR3 nucleotides: TGTGCCAGCGGCCGTTTAGGGGGCCCAGATACGCAGTATTTT. It is translated as CASGRLGGPDTQYF.

A word on this clonotype: Since a much larger clone is just one base distant, this may be a read error. The rearrangement joins TRBV12-3 or TRBV12-4 to TRBJ2-7; 9 positions agree with TRBD1. This CDR3 is 14 amino acids long. The V gene end was trimmed by 11 bases and the J gene end by 1 base; junction bases not matched to a gene: 9. The CDR3 sequence is CAGGTGGLSYEQYF. The CDR3 nucleotides read TGTGCCGGCGGCACAGGGGGCTTGTCCTACGAGCAGTACTTC.

The chain uses TRBV9 and TRBJ2-1; TRBD1 agrees at 9 bases. The germline CDR1 and CDR2 sequences are SGDLS and YYNGEE. Trimming cost V 4 bases and J 7 bases; bases outside gene matches: 12. The CDR3 covers 16 residues. The CDR3 protein is CASSPRDREFWNEQFF. For the CDR3, the DNA is TGTGCCAGCAGCCCCCGGGACAGGGAGTTTTGGAATGAGCAGTTCTTC.

The sample holds many counts of this clonotype. The chain joins TRBV7-9 to TRBJ2-4; TRBD2 agrees at 7 bases. The J segment lost 1 base and the V segment lost 8 bases, leaving 11 bases of the junction unmatched. The germline V gene encodes CDR1 SEHNR and CDR2 FQNEAQ (reference sequence). CDR3 size: 16 residues. The CDR3 bases are TGTGCCAGCTCATCCGGGGGGAGTCTCGCCAAAAACATTCAGTACTTC. Residues: CASSSGGSLAKNIQYF. Looking up the rest from reference TRBV7-9 and TRBJ2-4 gives the full variable domain: DTGVSQNPRHKITKRGQNVTFRCDPISEHNRLYWYRQTLGQGPEFLTYFQNEAQLEKSRLLSDRFSAERPKGSFSTLEIQRTEQGDSAMYLCASSSGGSLAKNIQYFGAGTRLSVL.

This clonotype occurred a few times. The chain has TRBV7-2 and TRBJ2-3; 14 nucleotides line up with TRBD2. Germline V gene data show CDR1 as SGHTA and CDR2 as FQGNSA. Trimming took 6 bases from V and 14 from J; bases not matched to a gene: 13. This CDR3 has 15 residues. In DNA, the CDR3 is TGTGCCAGCAGTTACTCCGGGACTAGCGGGAGCCCCAGGTATTTT. It yields the protein CASSYSGTSGSPRYF. The whole variable domain, filled in from reference TRBV7-2 and TRBJ2-3, reads GAGVSQSPSNKVTEKGKDVELRCDPISGHTALYWYRQSLGQGLEFLIYFQGNSAPDKSGLPSDRFSAERTGGSVSTLTIQRTQQEDSAVYLCASSYSGTSGSPRYFGPGTRLTVL.